This TCR beta chain was identified in a study of blood T cell repertoires in COVID-19. Study summary: Some COVID-19 samples were acute and others convalescent; all came from the United States, Italy and Spain. The analysed material was cDNA or gDNA that came from T cells, B-cell-depleted T cells, or PBMCs.

Assay used: immunoSEQ multiplex PCR; TCRdb lists only in-frame clones, some missing. The sample lists hundreds of thousands of clones; roughly 90% were seen once. The ends were cut back, 7 bases at V and 4 bases at J, with 8 bases in the middle. The CDR3 length is 12 residues. Self-reported history from a screening survey and questionnaire set each donor's cohort. This chain links TRBV12-3 or TRBV12-4 with TRBJ2-1, with D tentatively TRBD2 (5 bases). Sample: PBMCs or T cells enriched from blood (not recorded which). The receptor was derived from a woman younger than 30 with acute COVID-19. This chain's CDR3 is CASNRGYNEQFF. The CDR3 DNA follows: TGTGCCAGCAACAGAGGGTACAATGAGCAGTTCTTC.